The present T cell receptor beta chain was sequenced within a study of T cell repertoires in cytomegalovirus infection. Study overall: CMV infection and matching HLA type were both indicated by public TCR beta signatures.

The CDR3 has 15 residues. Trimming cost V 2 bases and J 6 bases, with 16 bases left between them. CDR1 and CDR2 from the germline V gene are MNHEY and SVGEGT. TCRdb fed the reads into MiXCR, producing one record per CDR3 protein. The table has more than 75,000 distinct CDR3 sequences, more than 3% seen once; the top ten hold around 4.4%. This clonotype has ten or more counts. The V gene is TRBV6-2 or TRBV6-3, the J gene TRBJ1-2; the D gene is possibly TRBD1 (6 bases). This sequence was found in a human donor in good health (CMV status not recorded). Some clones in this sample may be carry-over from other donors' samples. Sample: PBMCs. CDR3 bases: TGTGCCAGCAGTTACCTCAGGGCCTCAGGGGATGGCTACACCTTC. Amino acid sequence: CASSYLRASGDGYTF.